Each of the 26 T cell receptor beta chains below was sequenced from the same sample in a study of blood T cell repertoires in COVID-19. The repertoire was sequenced with immunoSEQ multiplex PCR; TCRdb's copy has only in-frame clones and lacks some. The sample has 370,000 or so clones; around 87% are singletons. The sequenced sample consisted of PBMCs or T cells enriched from blood (not recorded which). The receptors were sampled from a man aged 30-40 years who had recovered from COVID-19.

This rearrangement joins TRBV27 to TRBJ1-1, with 9 bases lining up with TRBD1. V lost 3 bases, J lost 5 bases, and 10 bases stayed unmatched. The length of the CDR3 is 16 residues. Germline CDR1 is MNHEY and CDR2 is SMNVEV (reference sequence). The CDR3 DNA is TGTGCCAGCAGTTTCGCTGACAGGGGGTCGGGAACTGAAGCTTTCTTT. Protein sequence: CASSFADRGSGTEAFF.

The chain employs TRBV12-3 or TRBV12-4 and TRBJ2-7; D not certain. The V end lost 6 bases, the J end lost 3 bases, and 6 bases lay between the germline ends. CDR3 length equals 11 residues. The CDR3 DNA reads as TGTGCCAGCAGCCTTAACTACGAGCAGTACTTC. Amino acids: CASSLNYEQYF.

V usage is TRBV4-1 and J usage is TRBJ2-5; 13 positions match TRBD2. Germline lookup yields CDR1 MGHRA and CDR2 YSYEKL. Trimming took 0 bases from V and 4 from J; bases not matched to a gene: 11. The CDR3 runs 19 residues. The CDR3: CASSQERLAGGGFLETQYF. The CDR3 DNA follows: TGCGCCAGCAGCCAAGAAAGACTAGCGGGGGGCGGGTTTTTAGAGACCCAGTACTTC.

This chain uses TRBV30 with TRBJ1-1; D gene ambiguous. V lost 5 bases to trimming and J lost 5 bases, with 15 bases between them. The V gene's germline CDR1 is GTSNPN and CDR2 SVGIG (reference sequence). The CDR3 covers 13 residues. The CDR3 coding sequence is TGTGCCTGGTCCGGGGTAGGAGAAACTGAAGCTTTCTTT. It specifies CAWSGVGETEAFF.

The sample holds a few counts of this clone. The chain has TRBV10-3 and TRBJ2-3; TRBD1 matches at 8 bases. V lost 6 bases, J lost 5 bases, and 10 bases stayed unmatched. Germline V gene sequence: CDR1 ENHRY, CDR2 SYGVKD. This CDR3 has 15 residues. The CDR3 sequence: CAISPGTGVGDTQYF. CDR3 nucleotide sequence: TGTGCCATCAGCCCGGGGACAGGCGTCGGAGATACGCAGTATTTT.

The chain is built from TRBV5-4 and TRBJ1-4; 9 nucleotides agree with TRBD1. This CDR3 has 15 amino acids. V shed 2 bases and J 8 bases; nucleotides not matched to a gene: 7. Looked up from germline, CDR1 is SGHNT and CDR2 is YYREEE (reference sequence). The CDR3 sequence: CASSFTGTGLEKLFF. As DNA, the CDR3 is TGTGCCAGCAGCTTTACCGGGACAGGGCTCGAAAAACTGTTTTTT.

The gene calls are TRBV19 and TRBJ2-3, with TRBD2 matching over 10 bases. The trim removed 9 bases at V and 1 base at J, leaving 13 bases unmatched. CDR3 size: 17 residues. Per the germline V gene, CDR1 is LNHDA and CDR2 is SQIVND (reference sequence). The DNA for the CDR3 is TGTGCCAGCAGAAGCGGGGGGGCCTTCCGAGGCACAGATACGCAGTATTTT. It yields the protein CASRSGGAFRGTDTQYF.

The CDR3 here is CASSPPVSGTEAFF. The CDR3 DNA reads TGTGCCAGCTCACCACCGGTTTCGGGAACTGAAGCTTTCTTT. V and J are TRBV18 and TRBJ1-1; D call uncertain. Germline CDR1 reads KGHSH; CDR2 reads LQKENI. V was clipped by 0 bases and J by 5 bases, with 10 bases between them. The length of the CDR3 is 14 residues.

V gene TRBV18 combines with J gene TRBJ1-1, with 9 bases identical to TRBD1. J was trimmed by 3 bases and V by 6 bases; bases with no gene match: 5. Germline V CDR1 and CDR2: KGHSH, LQKENI. The CDR3 has 14 residues. The CDR3 nucleotides are TGTGCCAGCTCCCAAAGACAGGGGGACACTGAAGCTTTCTTT. Residues: CASSQRQGDTEAFF.

The chain combines TRBV12-3 or TRBV12-4 with TRBJ1-1; D not certain. The V end lost 4 bases, the J end lost 1 base, and 7 bases lay between the germline ends. CDR3 length: 13 residues. The CDR3, as DNA: TGTGCCAGCAGTTGGGCCAGGAACACTGAAGCTTTCTTT. It specifies CASSWARNTEAFF.

The chain is built from TRBV5-6 and TRBJ2-1, with 8 positions matching TRBD1. The CDR3 sequence is 15 residues long. V shed 0 bases, J shed 2 bases, and the junction held 1 base outside the gene matches. In germline, CDR1 is SGHDT, CDR2 YYEEEE. The DNA for the CDR3 is TGTGCCAGCAGCTTGGGGACAGGGACCTACAATGAGCAGTTCTTC. The encoded protein is CASSLGTGTYNEQFF. Based on the CDR3 plus reference TRBV5-6 and TRBJ2-1, the full variable domain is DAGVTQSPTHLIKTRGQQVTLRCSPKSGHDTVSWYQQALGQGPQFIFQYYEEEERQRGNFPDRFSGHQFPNYSSELNVNALLLGDSALYLCASSLGTGTYNEQFFGPGTRLTVL.

This clone has only one observation. CDR3: CASSLDRDYEQYF. The DNA for the CDR3 is TGTGCCAGCAGTTTGGACAGGGACTACGAGCAGTACTTC. The genes are TRBV12-3 or TRBV12-4 and TRBJ2-7; 8 nucleotides line up with TRBD1. V gave up 3 bases and J gave up 3 bases; unmatched junction bases: 1. This CDR3 spans 13 amino acids.

The chain uses TRBV7-8 and TRBJ2-7; D perhaps matches TRBD1 (7 bases). V lost 8 bases and J lost 5, with 19 bases in between. The CDR3 extends over 14 amino acids. CDR1 is SGHVS, CDR2 FQNEAQ, per germline. The CDR3 spells CASFRRGQTDEQYF. The CDR3 DNA follows: TGTGCCAGCTTCAGGAGGGGGCAAACGGACGAGCAGTACTTC.

The rearrangement links TRBV7-8 to TRBJ1-4; 7 nucleotides match TRBD1. The germline V gene encodes CDR1 SGHVS and CDR2 FQNEAQ. This CDR3 is 17 amino acids long. The trim removed 1 base at V and 5 bases at J, leaving 10 bases unmatched. CDR3 nucleotides: TGTGCCAGCAGCTTAGTACCCCAGACAGGGATCAATGAAAAACTGTTTTTT. Its protein product is CASSLVPQTGINEKLFF.

The rearrangement joins TRBV27 to TRBJ1-6, with 7 bases that match TRBD1. This CDR3 has 17 amino acids. The germline CDR1 and CDR2 sequences are MNHEY and SMNVEV (reference sequence). J was trimmed by 0 bases and V by 2 bases; bases with no gene match: 4. DNA for the CDR3: TGTGCCAGCAGTTTAGGGACAGCGAGCTCCTATAATTCACCCCTCCACTTT. Protein: CASSLGTASSYNSPLHF.

The chain has TRBV19 and TRBJ1-6; D unresolved. V gave up 0 bases and J gave up 0 bases, with 6 bases separating them. CDR1 and CDR2 from the germline V gene are LNHDA and SQIVND (reference sequence). The CDR3 consists of 16 residues. In DNA, the CDR3 is TGTGCCAGTAGTATAGAAAACGGCTCCTATAATTCACCCCTCCACTTT. It specifies CASSIENGSYNSPLHF.

The CDR3 DNA reads as TGTGCTAGCCAGACAGGCTATAGCAATCAGCCCCAGCATTTT. This gives the protein CASQTGYSNQPQHF. The J gene is TRBJ1-5, the V gene TRBV12-5, with a weak D call TRBD1 (6 bases). This CDR3 has 14 residues. Germline CDR1 is LGHNT and CDR2 is FRNRAP. Trimming removed 9 bases from V and 0 bases from J, with 12 bases in between.

J is TRBJ2-1 and V is TRBV19; the match to TRBD2 covers 7 bases. Unmatched junction bases numbered 8, after V lost 5 bases and J lost 1 base. Germline V gene lookup returns CDR1 LNHDA and CDR2 SQIVND (reference sequence). The CDR3 spans 16 residues. CDR3 sequence reads: CASSGPGGGSYNEQFF. CDR3 nucleotides: TGTGCCAGTAGTGGGCCTGGGGGGGGTTCCTACAATGAGCAGTTCTTC.

The chain uses TRBV19 and TRBJ1-1; D unclear. Trimming left V 4 bases short and J 4 bases short, with 13 bases between. CDR3 size: 14 residues. The germline V gene encodes CDR1 LNHDA and CDR2 SQIVND (reference sequence). For the CDR3, the DNA is TGTGCCAGTAGTACGGCGGGGTTTGGCACTGAAGCTTTCTTT. Encoded protein: CASSTAGFGTEAFF.

The rearrangement uses TRBV5-6 and TRBJ2-7; the D is unclear. CDR1 SGHDT and CDR2 YYEEEE come from the germline V gene. Trimming took 1 base from V and 0 from J, leaving 14 bases between them. The CDR3 totals 16 residues. The CDR3 DNA is TGTGCCAGCAGCTTGATTCGGTTTGCCAACTCCTACGAGCAGTACTTC. Translated, it gives CASSLIRFANSYEQYF.

The genes are TRBV15 and TRBJ2-5; 8 bases match TRBD2. CDR3 length: 15 amino acids. V lost 5 bases and J lost 2; bases outside the gene matches: 7. Per germline, CDR1 LNHNV and CDR2 YYDKDF (reference sequence). For the CDR3, the DNA is TGTGCCACCAGCTCTCGAACTAGCGGACAAGAGACCCAGTACTTC. The encoded protein is CATSSRTSGQETQYF.

The rearrangement uses TRBV9 and TRBJ1-5, with D perhaps matching TRBD1 (6 bases). The V gene lost 3 bases and the J gene lost 5 bases, with 15 bases spanning the gap. Germline loops: CDR1 SGDLS, CDR2 YYNGEE. This CDR3 comprises 15 residues. The CDR3 here is CASSAGGGLYQPQHF. The CDR3 bases are TGTGCCAGCAGCGCGGGAGGGGGGTTATATCAGCCCCAGCATTTT.

For this clone: Other nucleotide sequences from this sample produce the same CDR3. This sequence joins TRBV12-3 or TRBV12-4 and TRBJ2-2, with D possibly matching TRBD2 (5 bases). Trimming stripped 3 bases from V and 6 bases from J, with 5 bases between. The CDR3 runs 12 residues. The CDR3 reads CASSLGAGELFF. The CDR3 nucleotides are TGTGCCAGCAGTTTGGGAGCCGGGGAGCTGTTTTTT.

The J gene is TRBJ2-5, the V gene TRBV2; TRBD2 matches 8 bases. V shed 7 bases and J 1 base; nucleotides not matched to a gene: 5. The CDR3 loop spans 14 amino acids. Germline lookup yields CDR1 SNHLY and CDR2 FYNNEI. The CDR3 loop is CASNPGGGQETQYF. CDR3 sequence (DNA): TGTGCCAGCAACCCCGGGGGGGGCCAAGAGACCCAGTACTTC. Together with reference TRBV2 and TRBJ2-5, the CDR3 gives the full variable domain: EPEVTQTPSHQVTQMGQEVILRCVPISNHLYFYWYRQILGQKVEFLVSFYNNEISEKSEIFDDQFSVERPDGSNFTLKIRSTKLEDSAMYFCASNPGGGQETQYFGPGTRLLVL.

The chain is built from TRBV21-1 and TRBJ1-5. TRBV21-1 has pseudogene status. CDR3 length: 13 residues. DNA of the CDR3: TGTGCCAGCAGCAAAAGTTCGCCTACTCTCCAGCATTTT. Residues: CASSKSSPTLQHF.

This clone was found a few times. V is TRBV6-5 and J is TRBJ2-1, with a possible D match to TRBD2 (5 bases). CDR1 MNHEY and CDR2 SVGAGI come from the germline V gene. This CDR3 is built from 13 residues. V dropped 2 bases and J dropped 6 bases, with 8 bases sitting between them. CDR3 bases: TGTGCCAGCAGTTACGGGAGATCCAATGAGCAGTTCTTC. Its translation: CASSYGRSNEQFF.